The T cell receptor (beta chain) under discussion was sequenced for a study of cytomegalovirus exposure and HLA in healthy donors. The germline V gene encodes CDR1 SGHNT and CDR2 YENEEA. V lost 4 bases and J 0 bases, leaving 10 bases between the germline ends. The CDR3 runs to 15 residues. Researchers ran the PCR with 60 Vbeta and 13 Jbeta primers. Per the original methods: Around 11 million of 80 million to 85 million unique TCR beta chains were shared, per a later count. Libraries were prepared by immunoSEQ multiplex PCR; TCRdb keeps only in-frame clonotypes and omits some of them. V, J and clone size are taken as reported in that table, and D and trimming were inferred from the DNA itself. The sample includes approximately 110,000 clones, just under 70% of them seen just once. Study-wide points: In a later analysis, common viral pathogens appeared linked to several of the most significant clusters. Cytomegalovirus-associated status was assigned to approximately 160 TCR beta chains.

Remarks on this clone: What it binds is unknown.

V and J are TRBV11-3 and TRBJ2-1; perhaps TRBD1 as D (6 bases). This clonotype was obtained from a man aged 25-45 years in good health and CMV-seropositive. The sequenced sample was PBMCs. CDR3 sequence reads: CASSSTGSSYNEQFF. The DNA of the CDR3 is TGTGCCAGCAGCTCTACAGGGAGCTCCTACAATGAGCAGTTCTTC.